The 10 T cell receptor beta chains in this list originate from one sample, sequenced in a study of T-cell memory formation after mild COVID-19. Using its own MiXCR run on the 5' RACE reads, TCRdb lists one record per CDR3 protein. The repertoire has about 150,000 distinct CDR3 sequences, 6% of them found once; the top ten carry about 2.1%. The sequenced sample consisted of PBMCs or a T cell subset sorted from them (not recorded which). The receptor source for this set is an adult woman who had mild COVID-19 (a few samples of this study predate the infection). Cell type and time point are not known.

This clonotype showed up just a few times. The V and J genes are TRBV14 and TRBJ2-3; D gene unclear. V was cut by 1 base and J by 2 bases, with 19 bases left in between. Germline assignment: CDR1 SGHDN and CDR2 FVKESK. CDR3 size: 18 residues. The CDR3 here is CASSQGLGFGESTDTQYF. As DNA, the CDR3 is TGTGCCAGCAGCCAAGGACTTGGATTTGGCGAGTCCACAGATACGCAGTATTTT.

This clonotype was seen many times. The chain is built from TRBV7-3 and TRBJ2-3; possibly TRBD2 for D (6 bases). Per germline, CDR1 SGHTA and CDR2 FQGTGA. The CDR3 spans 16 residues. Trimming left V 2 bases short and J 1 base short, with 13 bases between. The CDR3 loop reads CASSLGTGSGTDTQYF. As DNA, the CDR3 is TGTGCCAGCAGCTTAGGGACTGGTTCCGGCACAGATACGCAGTATTTT.

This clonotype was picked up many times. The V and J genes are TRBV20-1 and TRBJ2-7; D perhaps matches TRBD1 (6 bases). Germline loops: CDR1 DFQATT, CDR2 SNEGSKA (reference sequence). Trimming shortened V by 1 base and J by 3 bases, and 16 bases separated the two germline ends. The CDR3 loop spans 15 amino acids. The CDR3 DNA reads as TGCAGTGCTAGAGCCCAGGGGAGACTCAGCTACGAGCAGTACTTC. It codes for CSARAQGRLSYEQYF.

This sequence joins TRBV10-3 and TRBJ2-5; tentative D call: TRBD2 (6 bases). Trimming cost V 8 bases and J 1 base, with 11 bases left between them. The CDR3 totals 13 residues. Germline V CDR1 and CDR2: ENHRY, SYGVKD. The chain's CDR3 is CAIRPAGQETQYF. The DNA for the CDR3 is TGTGCCATCCGCCCAGCGGGCCAAGAGACCCAGTACTTC.

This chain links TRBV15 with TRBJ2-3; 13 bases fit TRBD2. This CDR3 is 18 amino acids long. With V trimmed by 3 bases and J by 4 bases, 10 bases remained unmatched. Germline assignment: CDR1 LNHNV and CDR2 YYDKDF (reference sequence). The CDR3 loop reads CATSSLWTSGSSSDTQYF. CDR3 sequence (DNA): TGTGCCACCAGCAGCCTTTGGACTAGCGGGAGTTCGTCAGATACGCAGTATTTT.

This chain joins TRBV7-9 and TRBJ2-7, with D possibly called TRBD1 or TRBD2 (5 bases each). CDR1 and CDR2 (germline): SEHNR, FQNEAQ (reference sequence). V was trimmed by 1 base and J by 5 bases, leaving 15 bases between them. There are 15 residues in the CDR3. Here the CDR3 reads CASSLVAALGHEQYF. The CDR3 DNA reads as TGTGCCAGCAGCTTAGTGGCTGCGCTGGGACACGAGCAGTACTTC.

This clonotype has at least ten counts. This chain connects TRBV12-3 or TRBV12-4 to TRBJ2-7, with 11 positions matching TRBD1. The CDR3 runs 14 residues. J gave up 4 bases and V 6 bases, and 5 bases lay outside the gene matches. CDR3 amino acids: CASRDGTGGYEQYF. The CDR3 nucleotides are TGTGCCAGCAGGGACGGGACAGGGGGATACGAGCAGTACTTC.

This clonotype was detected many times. The CDR3 DNA reads TGTGCCAGCAGCTTGGGAATTGGGCGATCCTACGAGCAGTACTTC. As protein: CASSLGIGRSYEQYF. The V gene is TRBV5-5, the J gene TRBJ2-7; D is unclear. This CDR3 contains 15 residues. V was pared by 0 bases and J by 1 base, with 11 bases between. CDR1 and CDR2 (germline): SGHKS, YYEKEE (reference sequence).

DNA for the CDR3: TGCGCCAGCAGCCACATGGACAGGGACTCCAATGAGCAGTTCTTC. Translating it yields CASSHMDRDSNEQFF. The chain employs TRBV4-3 and TRBJ2-1; 8 positions match TRBD1. CDR3 length: 15 residues. Germline lookup yields CDR1 LGHNA and CDR2 YSLEER. V lost 3 bases to trimming and J lost 6 bases; unmatched junction nucleotides: 7.

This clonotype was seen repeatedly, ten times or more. CDR3 loop: CASSLGLAGGLFTDTQYF. DNA of the CDR3: TGTGCCAGCAGCTTGGGACTAGCGGGAGGCCTTTTCACAGATACGCAGTATTTT. The chain recombines TRBV7-3 with TRBJ2-3; 15 nucleotides align to TRBD2. J lost 2 bases, V lost 3 bases, and 6 bases had no gene match. Germline V gene sequence: CDR1 SGHTA, CDR2 FQGTGA. CDR3 length equals 18 residues.